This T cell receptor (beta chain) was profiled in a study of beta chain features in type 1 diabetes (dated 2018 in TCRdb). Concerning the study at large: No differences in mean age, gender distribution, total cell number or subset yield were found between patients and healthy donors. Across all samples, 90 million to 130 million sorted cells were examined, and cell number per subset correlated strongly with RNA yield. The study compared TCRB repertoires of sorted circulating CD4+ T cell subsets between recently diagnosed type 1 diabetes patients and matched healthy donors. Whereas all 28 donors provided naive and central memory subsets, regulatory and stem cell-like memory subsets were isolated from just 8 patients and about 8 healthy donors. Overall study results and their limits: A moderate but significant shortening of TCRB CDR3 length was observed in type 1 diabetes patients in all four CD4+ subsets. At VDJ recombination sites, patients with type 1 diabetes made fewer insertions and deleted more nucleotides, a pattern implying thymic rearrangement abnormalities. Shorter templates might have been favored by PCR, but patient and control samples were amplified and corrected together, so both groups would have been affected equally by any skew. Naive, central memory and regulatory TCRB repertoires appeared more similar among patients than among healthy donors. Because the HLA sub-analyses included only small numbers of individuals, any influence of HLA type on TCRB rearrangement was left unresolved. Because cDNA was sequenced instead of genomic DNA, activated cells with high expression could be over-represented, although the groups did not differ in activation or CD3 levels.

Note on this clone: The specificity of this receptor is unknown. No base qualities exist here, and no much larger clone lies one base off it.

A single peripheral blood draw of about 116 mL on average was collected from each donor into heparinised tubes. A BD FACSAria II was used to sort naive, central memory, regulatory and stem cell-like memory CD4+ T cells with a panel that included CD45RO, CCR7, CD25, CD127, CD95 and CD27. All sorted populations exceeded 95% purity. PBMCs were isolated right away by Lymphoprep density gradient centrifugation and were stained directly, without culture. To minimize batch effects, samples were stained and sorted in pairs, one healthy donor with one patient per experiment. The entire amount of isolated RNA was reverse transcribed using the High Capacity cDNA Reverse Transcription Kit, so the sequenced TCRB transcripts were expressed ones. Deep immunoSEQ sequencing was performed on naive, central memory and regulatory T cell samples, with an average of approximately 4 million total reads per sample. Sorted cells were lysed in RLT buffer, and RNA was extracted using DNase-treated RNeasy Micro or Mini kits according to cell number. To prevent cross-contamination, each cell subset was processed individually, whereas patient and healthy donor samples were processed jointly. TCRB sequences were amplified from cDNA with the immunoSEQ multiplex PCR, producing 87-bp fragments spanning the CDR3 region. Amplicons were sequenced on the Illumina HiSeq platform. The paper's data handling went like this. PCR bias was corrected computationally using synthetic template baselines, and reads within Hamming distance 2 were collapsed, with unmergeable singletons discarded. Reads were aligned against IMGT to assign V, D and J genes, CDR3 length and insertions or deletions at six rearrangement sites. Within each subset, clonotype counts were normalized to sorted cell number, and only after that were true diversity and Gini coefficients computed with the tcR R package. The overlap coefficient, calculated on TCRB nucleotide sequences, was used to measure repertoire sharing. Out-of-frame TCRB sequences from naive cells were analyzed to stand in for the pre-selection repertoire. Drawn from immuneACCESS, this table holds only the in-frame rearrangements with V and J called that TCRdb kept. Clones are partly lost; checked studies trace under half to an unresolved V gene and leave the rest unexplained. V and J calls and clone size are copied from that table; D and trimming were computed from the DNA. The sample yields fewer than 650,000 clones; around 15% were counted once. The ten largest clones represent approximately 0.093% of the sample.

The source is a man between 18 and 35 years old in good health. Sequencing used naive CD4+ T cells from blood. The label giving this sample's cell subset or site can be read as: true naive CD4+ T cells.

CDR3 loop: CATSKLQGSYEQYF. The nucleotide sequence reads as follows: TGTGCCACCAGCAAATTACAGGGATCCTACGAGCAGTACTTC. The rearranged segments are TRBV15 and TRBJ2-7; possibly the D gene is TRBD1, per 6 matching bases. CDR1 and CDR2 were assigned from the germline V gene (reference sequence) as LNHNV and YYDKDF. V gives up 4 bases and J gives up 1 base, and the segment between their germline ends measures 11 bases. Reading from cysteine to phenylalanine, the CDR3 counts 14 amino acids. The DNA shown is the 42-base CDR3, in frame from base 1. Extended through the reference TRBV15 and TRBJ2-7 proteins, this CDR3 yields the full variable domain: DAMVIQNPRYQVTQFGKPVTLSCSQTLNHNVMYWYQQKSSQAPKLLFHYYDKDFNNEADTPDNFQSRRPNTSFCFLDIRSPGLGDTAMYLCATSKLQGSYEQYFGPGTRLTVT.